This T cell receptor beta chain was recovered during a study of blood T cell repertoires in COVID-19. The wider study: COVID-19 samples collected from the United States, Italy and Spain covered acute and convalescent phases.

Germline CDR1 and CDR2: SGHNT and YYREEE (reference sequence). The V end lost 0 bases, the J end lost 0 bases, and 10 bases lay between the germline ends. This CDR3 comprises 16 residues. As handled by the study authors: The authors estimated nucleated cell counts from reference gene primer amplification. This table comes from immunoSEQ multiplex PCR, and its TCRdb copy is limited to in-frame clones, with some not included. Clonal size and the V and J genes are those of that table, whereas D and trimming came from the DNA. The sample lists about 340,000 clones, approximately 86% seen once, with about 7.1% in the top ten. Seattle researchers signed up patients amid active infection and tracked them longitudinally.

This TCR was recovered from an older woman with COVID-19, enrolled during active disease. Sequenced input: peripheral blood. The chain joins TRBV5-4 to TRBJ1-3; a possible D gene is TRBD1 (5 bases). The chain's CDR3 is CASSLGQLRSGNTIYF. CDR3 bases: TGTGCCAGCAGCTTGGGACAGCTTCGCTCTGGAAACACCATATATTTT.